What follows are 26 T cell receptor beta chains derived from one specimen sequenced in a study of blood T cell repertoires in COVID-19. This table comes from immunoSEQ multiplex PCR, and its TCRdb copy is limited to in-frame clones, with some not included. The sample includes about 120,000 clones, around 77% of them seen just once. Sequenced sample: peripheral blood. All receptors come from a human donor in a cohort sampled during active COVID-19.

The CDR3 spells CASSAPGTGRYEQYF. Here the CDR3 DNA reads TGTGCCAGCAGTGCCCCCGGGACAGGGCGGTACGAGCAGTACTTC. V gene TRBV28 combines with J gene TRBJ2-7, with 9 positions matching TRBD1. The CDR3 has 15 amino acids. Germline assignment: CDR1 MDHEN and CDR2 SYDVKM. Trimming took 5 bases from V and 4 from J; bases not matched to a gene: 9. Supplemented by reference TRBV28 and TRBJ2-7, the full variable domain reads DVKVTQSSRYLVKRTGEKVFLECVQDMDHENMFWYRQDPGLGLRLIYFSYDVKMKEKGDIPEGYSVSREKKERFSLILESASTNQTSMYLCASSAPGTGRYEQYFGPGTRLTVT.

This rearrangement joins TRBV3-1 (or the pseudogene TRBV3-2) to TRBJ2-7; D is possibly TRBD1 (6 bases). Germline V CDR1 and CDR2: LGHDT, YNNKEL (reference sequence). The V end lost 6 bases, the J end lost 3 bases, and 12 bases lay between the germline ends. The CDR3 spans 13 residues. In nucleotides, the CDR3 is TGTGCCAGCAGTCCAGGGGTTAGCTACGAGCAGTACTTC. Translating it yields CASSPGVSYEQYF.

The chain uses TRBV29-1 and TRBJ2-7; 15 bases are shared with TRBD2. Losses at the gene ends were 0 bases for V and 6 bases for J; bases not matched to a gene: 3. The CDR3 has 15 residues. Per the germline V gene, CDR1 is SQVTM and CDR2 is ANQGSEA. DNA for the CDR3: TGCAGCGTTGAAGACCCGGGACTAGCGGGAGGCGAGCAGTACTTC. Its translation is CSVEDPGLAGGEQYF.

The CDR3 DNA sequence: TGTGCCAGCAGCAAAGCGCTTTGGCCTGAGCCCCAGCATTTT. Its protein product is CASSKALWPEPQHF. The gene calls are TRBV21-1 and TRBJ1-5; TRBD1, the table's D call, was not compared with the DNA. TRBV21-1 has pseudogene status. This CDR3 has 14 residues.

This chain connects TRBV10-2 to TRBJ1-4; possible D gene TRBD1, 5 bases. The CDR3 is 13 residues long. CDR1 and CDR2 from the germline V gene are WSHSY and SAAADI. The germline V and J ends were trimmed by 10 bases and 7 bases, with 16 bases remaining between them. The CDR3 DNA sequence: TGCGCCACCACAACGGGGGGGATTGAAAAACTGTTTTTT. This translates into CATTTGGIEKLFF.

This CDR3 reads CASRPRTSGNYEQYF. In nucleotides, the CDR3 is TGTGCCAGCAGACCCCGGACTAGCGGGAACTACGAGCAGTACTTC. The gene calls are TRBV7-2 and TRBJ2-7; TRBD2 matches at 12 bases. The CDR3 consists of 15 residues. Germline loops: CDR1 SGHTA, CDR2 FQGNSA. The trim removed 6 bases at V and 3 bases at J, leaving 6 bases unmatched.

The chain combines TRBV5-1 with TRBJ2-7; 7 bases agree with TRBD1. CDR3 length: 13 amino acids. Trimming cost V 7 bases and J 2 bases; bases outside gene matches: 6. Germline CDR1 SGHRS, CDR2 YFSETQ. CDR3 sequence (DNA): TGCGCCAGCTCCGGGACAGAGGCCTACGAGCAGTACTTC. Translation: CASSGTEAYEQYF. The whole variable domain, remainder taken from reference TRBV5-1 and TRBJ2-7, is KAGVTQTPRYLIKTRGQQVTLSCSPISGHRSVSWYQQTPGQGLQFLFEYFSETQRNKGNFPGRFSGRQFSNSRSEMNVSTLELGDSALYLCASSGTEAYEQYFGPGTRLTVT.

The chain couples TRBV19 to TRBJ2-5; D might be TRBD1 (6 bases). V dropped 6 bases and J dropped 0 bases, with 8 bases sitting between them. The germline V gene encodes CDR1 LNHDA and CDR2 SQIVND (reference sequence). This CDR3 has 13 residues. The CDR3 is CASRTGNQETQYF. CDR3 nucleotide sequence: TGTGCCAGTAGAACAGGGAACCAAGAGACCCAGTACTTC.

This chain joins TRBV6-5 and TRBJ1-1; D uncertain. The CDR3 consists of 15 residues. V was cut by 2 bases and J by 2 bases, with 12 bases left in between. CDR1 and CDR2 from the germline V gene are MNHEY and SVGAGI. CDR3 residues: CASSYEPGLNTEAFF. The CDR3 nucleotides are TGTGCCAGCAGTTACGAGCCAGGATTAAACACTGAAGCTTTCTTT.

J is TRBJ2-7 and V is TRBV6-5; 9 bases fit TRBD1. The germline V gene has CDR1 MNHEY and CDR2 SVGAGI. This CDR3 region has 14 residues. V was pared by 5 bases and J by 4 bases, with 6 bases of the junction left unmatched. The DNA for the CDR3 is TGTGCCAGCAGTACCGGGACAGGGCTATACGAGCAGTACTTC. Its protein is CASSTGTGLYEQYF.

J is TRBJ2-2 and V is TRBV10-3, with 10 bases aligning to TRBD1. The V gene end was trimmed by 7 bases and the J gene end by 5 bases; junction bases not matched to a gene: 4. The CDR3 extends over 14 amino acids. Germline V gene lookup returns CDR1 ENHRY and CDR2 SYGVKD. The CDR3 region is CAITRDRGTGELFF. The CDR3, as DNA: TGTGCCATCACCCGGGACAGGGGTACCGGGGAGCTGTTTTTT.

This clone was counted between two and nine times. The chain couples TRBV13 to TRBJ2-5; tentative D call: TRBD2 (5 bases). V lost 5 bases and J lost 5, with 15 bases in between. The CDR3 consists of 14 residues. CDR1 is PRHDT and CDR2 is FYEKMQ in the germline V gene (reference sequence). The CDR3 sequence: CASSPAGSMETQYF. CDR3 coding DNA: TGTGCCAGCAGCCCGGCGGGTAGCATGGAGACCCAGTACTTC.

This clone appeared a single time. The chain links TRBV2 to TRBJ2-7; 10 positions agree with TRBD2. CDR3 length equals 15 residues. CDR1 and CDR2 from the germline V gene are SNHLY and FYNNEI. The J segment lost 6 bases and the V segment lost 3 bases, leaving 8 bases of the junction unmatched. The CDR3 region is CASSEGLAGVTEQYF. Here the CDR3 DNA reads TGTGCCAGCAGTGAGGGGCTAGCGGGAGTCACCGAGCAGTACTTC.

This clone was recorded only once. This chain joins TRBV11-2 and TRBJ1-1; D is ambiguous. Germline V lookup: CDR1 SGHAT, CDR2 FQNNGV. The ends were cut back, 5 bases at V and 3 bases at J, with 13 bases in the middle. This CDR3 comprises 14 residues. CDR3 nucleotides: TGTGCCAGCAGCCTGCGGGATATGGACACTGAAGCTTTCTTT. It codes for CASSLRDMDTEAFF.

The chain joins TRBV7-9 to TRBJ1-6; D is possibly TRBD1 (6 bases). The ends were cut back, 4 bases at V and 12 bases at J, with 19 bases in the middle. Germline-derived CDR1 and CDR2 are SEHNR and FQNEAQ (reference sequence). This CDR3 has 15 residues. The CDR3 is CASSSTGTPGGPLHF. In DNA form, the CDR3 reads TGTGCCAGCAGCTCGACCGGGACACCCGGAGGACCCCTCCACTTT.

CDR3 sequence: CSASLREVGYF. CDR3 coding DNA: TGCAGTGCTAGCCTCCGGGAGGTCGGGTACTTC. The V and J genes are TRBV20-1 and TRBJ2-4; 7 nucleotides match TRBD2. J lost 15 bases, V lost 3 bases, and 8 bases had no gene match. Germline CDR1 and CDR2: DFQATT and SNEGSKA (reference sequence). This CDR3 spans 11 amino acids.

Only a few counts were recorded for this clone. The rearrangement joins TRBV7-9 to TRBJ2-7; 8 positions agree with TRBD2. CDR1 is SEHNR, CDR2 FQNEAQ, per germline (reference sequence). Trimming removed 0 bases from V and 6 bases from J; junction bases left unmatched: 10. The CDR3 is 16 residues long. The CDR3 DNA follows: TGTGCCAGCAGCTTAGCGCAGGCGGGGGGCCCGTTCGAGCAGTACTTC. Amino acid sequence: CASSLAQAGGPFEQYF.

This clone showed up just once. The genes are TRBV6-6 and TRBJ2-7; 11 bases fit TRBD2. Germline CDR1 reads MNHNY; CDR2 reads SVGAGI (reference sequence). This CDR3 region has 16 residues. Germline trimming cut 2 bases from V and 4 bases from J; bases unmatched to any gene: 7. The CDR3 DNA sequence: TGTGCCAGCAGTTACGGGGGGCTAGCGGGAGGATACGAGCAGTACTTC. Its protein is CASSYGGLAGGYEQYF.

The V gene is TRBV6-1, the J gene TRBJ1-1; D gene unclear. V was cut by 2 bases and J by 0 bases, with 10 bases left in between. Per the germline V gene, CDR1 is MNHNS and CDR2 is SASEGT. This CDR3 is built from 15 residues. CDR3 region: CASSEPRIMNTEAFF. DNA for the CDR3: TGTGCCAGCAGTGAACCGAGGATCATGAACACTGAAGCTTTCTTT.

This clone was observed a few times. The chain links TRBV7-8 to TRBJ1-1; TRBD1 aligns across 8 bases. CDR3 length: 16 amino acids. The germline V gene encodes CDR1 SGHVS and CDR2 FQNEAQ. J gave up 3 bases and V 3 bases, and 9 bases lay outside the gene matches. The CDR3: CASSFFIPGQDTEAFF. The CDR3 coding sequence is TGTGCCAGCAGCTTCTTCATTCCGGGACAGGACACTGAAGCTTTCTTT.

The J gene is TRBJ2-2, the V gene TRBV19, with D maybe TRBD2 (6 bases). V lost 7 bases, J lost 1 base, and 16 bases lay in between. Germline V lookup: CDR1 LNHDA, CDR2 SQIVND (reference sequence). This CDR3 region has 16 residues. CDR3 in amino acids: CASMYSLARNTGELFF. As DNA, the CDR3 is TGTGCCAGTATGTATAGTCTAGCGAGGAACACCGGGGAGCTGTTTTTT.

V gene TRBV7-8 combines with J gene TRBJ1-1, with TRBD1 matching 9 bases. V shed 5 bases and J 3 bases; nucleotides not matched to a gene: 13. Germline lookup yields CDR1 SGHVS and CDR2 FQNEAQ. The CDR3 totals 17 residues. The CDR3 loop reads CASSQNSLTGGDTEAFF. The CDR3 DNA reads TGTGCCAGCAGCCAAAACTCGCTGACAGGGGGGGACACTGAAGCTTTCTTT.

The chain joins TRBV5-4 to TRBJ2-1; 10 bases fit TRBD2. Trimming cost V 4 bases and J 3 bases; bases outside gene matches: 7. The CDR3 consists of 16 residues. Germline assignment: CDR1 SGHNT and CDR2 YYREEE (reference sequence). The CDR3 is CASSVTGTSVYNEQFF. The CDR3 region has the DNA TGTGCCAGCAGCGTAACCGGGACTAGCGTCTACAATGAGCAGTTCTTC.

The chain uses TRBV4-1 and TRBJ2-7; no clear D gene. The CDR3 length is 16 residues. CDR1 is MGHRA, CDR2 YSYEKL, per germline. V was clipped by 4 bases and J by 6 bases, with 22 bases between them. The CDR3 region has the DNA TGCGCCAGCAGCCCCCCAGAGGCCCCCTACTACTCCGAGCAGTACTTC. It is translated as CASSPPEAPYYSEQYF.

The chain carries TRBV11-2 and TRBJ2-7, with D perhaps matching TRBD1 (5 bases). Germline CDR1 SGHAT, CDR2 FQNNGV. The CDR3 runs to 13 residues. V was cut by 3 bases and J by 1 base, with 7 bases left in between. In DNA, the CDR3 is TGTGCCAGCAGCTTTGGGGCGTCCTACGAGCAGTACTTC. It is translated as CASSFGASYEQYF.

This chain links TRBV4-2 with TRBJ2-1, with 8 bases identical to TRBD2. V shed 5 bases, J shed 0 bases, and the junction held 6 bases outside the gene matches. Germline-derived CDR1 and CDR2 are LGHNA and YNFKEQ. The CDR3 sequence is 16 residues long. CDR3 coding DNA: TGTGCCAGCAGCAGAGAGCGGGGGAGCTCCTACAATGAGCAGTTCTTC. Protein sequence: CASSRERGSSYNEQFF.